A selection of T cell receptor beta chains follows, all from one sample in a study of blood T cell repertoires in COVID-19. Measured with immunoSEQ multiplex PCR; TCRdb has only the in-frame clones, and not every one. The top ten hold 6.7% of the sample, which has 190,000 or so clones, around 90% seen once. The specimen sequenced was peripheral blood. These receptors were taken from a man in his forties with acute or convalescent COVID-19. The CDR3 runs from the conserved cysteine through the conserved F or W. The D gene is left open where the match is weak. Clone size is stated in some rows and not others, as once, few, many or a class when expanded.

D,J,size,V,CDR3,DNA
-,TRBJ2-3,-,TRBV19,CASTLSPSDTQYF,TGTGCCAGTACCCTTAGCCCCTCAGATACGCAGTATTTT
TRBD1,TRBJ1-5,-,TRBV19,CASSTRQGSLTPGNQPQHF,TGTGCCAGTAGTACCCGACAGGGGTCATTGACCCCCGGCAATCAGCCCCAGCATTTT
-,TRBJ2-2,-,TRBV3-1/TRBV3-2,CASSLTARNTGELFF,TGTGCCAGCAGTCTGACAGCCCGGAACACCGGGGAGCTGTTTTTT
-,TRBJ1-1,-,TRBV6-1,CASSEGTGWEAFF,TGTGCCAGCAGTGAAGGCACGGGATGGGAAGCTTTCTTT
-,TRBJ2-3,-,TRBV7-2,CASSLPPRTDTQYF,TGTGCCAGCAGCTTACCTCCCCGGACAGATACGCAGTATTTT
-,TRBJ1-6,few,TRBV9,CASSASRQASSPLHF,TGTGCCAGCAGCGCCTCTCGGCAGGCCAGTTCACCCCTCCACTTT
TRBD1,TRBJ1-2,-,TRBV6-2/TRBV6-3,CASSYSSPDRGYGYTF,TGTGCCAGCAGTTACTCGTCCCCGGACAGGGGCTATGGCTACACCTTC
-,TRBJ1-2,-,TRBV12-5,CASGRWDGAGDYGYTF,TGTGCTAGTGGTCGCTGGGATGGGGCCGGTGACTATGGCTACACCTTC
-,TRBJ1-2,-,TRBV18,CASSPQTSPNYGYTF,TGTGCCAGCTCACCACAAACATCGCCTAACTATGGCTACACCTTC
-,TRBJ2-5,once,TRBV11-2,CASTIQGPPLTQYF,TGTGCCAGCACCATACAGGGACCCCCATTGACCCAGTACTTC
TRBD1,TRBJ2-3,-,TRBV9,CASSVAGGGTDTQYF,TGTGCCAGCAGCGTAGCAGGGGGCGGCACAGATACGCAGTATTTT
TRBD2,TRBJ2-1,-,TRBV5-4,CASSLKLSGGVYNEQFF,TGTGCCAGCAGCTTGAAACTTAGCGGGGGGGTCTACAATGAGCAGTTCTTC
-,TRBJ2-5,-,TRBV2,CASNAESQETQYF,TGTGCCAGCAATGCAGAAAGCCAAGAGACCCAGTACTTC
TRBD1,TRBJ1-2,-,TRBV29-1,CSVHRRDRGYGYTF,TGCAGCGTTCACCGCCGGGACAGGGGCTATGGCTACACCTTC
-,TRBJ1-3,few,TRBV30,CAWSVDDSGNTIYF,TGTGCCTGGAGTGTAGATGACAGCGGAAACACCATATATTTT
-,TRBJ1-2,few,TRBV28,CASRVGGSYFYGYTF,TGTGCCAGCAGGGTGGGGGGGAGTTACTTTTATGGCTACACCTTC
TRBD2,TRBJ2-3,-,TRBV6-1,CASSATSGGPSTDTQYF,TGTGCCAGCAGTGCGACTAGCGGGGGCCCTTCCACAGATACGCAGTATTTT
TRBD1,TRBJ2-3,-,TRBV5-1,CASSLAIDRVSTDTQYF,TGCGCCAGCAGCTTGGCCATCGACAGGGTTAGCACAGATACGCAGTATTTT
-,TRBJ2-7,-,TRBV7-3,CASSLNSPGASIEQYF,TGTGCCAGCAGCTTAAATAGTCCGGGAGCTTCAATCGAGCAGTACTTC
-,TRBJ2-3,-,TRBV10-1,CASSSPGGTDTQYF,TGCGCCAGCAGTAGCCCAGGGGGCACAGATACGCAGTATTTT
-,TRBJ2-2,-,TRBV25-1,CASSEIGGNTGELFF,TGTGCCAGCAGTGAAATCGGGGGGAACACCGGGGAGCTGTTTTTT
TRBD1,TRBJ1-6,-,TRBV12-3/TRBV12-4,CASMGQLNSPLHF,TGTGCCAGCATGGGACAGCTTAATTCACCCCTCCACTTT
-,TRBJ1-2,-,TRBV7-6,CASSPPGVRYGYTF,TGTGCCAGCAGCCCGCCAGGGGTTCGGTATGGCTACACCTTC
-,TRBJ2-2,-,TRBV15,CATSRDQATTGELFF,TGTGCCACCAGCAGAGATCAGGCAACCACCGGGGAGCTGTTTTTT
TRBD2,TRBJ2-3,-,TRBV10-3,CAISAGGNPTDTQYF,TGTGCCATCAGTGCGGGGGGGAACCCCACAGATACGCAGTATTTT
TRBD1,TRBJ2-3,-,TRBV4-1,CASSQGLGQFITDTQYF,TGCGCCAGCAGCCAAGGCTTGGGACAGTTTATCACAGATACGCAGTATTTT
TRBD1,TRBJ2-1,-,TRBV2,CASSETGVPEQFF,TGTGCCAGCAGTGAGACAGGGGTGCCTGAGCAGTTCTTC
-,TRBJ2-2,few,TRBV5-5,CASSLEVTGDPNTGELFF,TGTGCCAGCAGCTTGGAAGTAACGGGGGACCCGAACACCGGGGAGCTGTTTTTT
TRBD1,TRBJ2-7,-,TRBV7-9,CASSSQGAVDEQYF,TGTGCCAGCAGCTCCCAGGGGGCTGTCGACGAGCAGTACTTC
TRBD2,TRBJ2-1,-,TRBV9,CASSEGGTYNEQFF,TGTGCCAGCAGCGAGGGAGGGACCTACAATGAGCAGTTCTTC
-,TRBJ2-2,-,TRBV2,CASTGDLRELFF,TGTGCCAGCACGGGGGACTTGAGGGAGCTGTTTTTT
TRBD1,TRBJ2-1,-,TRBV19,CASSIGGQGVLNEQFF,TGTGCCAGTAGTATTGGGGGACAGGGAGTTCTCAATGAGCAGTTCTTC
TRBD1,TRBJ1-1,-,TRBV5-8,CASSRNHQQGALEAFF,TGTGCCAGCAGCCGCAATCATCAACAGGGGGCCCTTGAAGCTTTCTTT
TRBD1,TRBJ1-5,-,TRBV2,CASSGSGGDQPQHF,TGTGCCAGCAGTGGTTCAGGGGGCGATCAGCCCCAGCATTTT
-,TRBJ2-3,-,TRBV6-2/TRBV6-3,CASSYFISSGSSTDTQYF,TGTGCCAGCAGTTACTTTATCTCGTCCGGGTCCAGCACAGATACGCAGTATTTT